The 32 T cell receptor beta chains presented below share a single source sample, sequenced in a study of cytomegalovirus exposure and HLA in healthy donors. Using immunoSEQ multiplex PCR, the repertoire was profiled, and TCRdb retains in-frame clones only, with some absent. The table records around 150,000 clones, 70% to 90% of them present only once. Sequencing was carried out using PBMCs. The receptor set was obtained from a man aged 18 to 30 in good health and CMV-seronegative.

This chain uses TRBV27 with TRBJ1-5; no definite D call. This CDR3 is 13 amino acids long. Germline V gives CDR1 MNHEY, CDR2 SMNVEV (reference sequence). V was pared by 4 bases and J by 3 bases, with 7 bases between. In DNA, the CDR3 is TGTGCCAGCAGTTGGGGAGACAATCAGCCCCAGCATTTT. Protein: CASSWGDNQPQHF.

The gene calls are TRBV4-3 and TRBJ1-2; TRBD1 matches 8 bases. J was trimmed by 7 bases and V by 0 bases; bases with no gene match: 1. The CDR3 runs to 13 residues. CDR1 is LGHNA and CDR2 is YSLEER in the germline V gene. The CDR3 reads CASSQETGVGYTF. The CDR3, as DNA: TGCGCCAGCAGCCAAGAGACAGGGGTTGGCTACACCTTC.

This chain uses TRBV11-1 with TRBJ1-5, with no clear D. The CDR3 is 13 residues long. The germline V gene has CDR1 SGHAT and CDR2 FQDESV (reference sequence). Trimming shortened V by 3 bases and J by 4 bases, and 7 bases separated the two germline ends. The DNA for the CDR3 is TGTGCCAGCAGCTTGAGGGCAAATCAGCCCCAGCATTTT. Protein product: CASSLRANQPQHF.

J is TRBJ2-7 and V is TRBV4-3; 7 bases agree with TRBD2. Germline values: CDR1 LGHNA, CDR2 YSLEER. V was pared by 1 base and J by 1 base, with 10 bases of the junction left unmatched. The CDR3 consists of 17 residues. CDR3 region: CASSQGIGGDPSYEQYF. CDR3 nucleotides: TGCGCCAGCAGCCAAGGTATTGGGGGGGACCCTTCCTACGAGCAGTACTTC.

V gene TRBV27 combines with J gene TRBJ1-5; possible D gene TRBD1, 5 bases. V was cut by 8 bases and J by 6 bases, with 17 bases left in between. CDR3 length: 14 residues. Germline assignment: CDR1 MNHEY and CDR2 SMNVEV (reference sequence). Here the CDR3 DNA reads TGTGCCAGCGCGGGGGAGGGGTTAGGTCAGCCCCAGCATTTT. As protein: CASAGEGLGQPQHF.

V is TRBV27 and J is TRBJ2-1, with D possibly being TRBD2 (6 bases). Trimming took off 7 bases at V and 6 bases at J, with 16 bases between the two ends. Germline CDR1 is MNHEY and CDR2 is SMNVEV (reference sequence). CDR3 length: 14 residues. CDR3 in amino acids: CASNEMRGLNEQFF. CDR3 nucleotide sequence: TGTGCCAGCAATGAGATGCGGGGACTCAATGAGCAGTTCTTC.

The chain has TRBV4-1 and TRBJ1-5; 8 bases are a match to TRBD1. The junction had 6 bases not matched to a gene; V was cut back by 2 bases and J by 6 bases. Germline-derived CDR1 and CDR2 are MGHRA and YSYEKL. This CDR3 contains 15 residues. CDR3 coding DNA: TGCGCCAGCAGCCAATATCAGGGGGCGAGTCAGCCCCAGCATTTT. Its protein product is CASSQYQGASQPQHF.

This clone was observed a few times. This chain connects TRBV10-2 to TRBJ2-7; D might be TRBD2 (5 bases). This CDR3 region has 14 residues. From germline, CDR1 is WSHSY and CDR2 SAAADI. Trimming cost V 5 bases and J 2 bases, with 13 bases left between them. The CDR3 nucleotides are TGCGCCAGCAGTAATCTGGGAGCAACCTACGAGCAGTACTTC. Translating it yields CASSNLGATYEQYF.

The CDR3 spells CASSLEAGSYGYTF. CDR3 sequence (DNA): TGCGCCAGCAGCTTGGAAGCAGGATCCTATGGCTACACCTTC. The chain recombines TRBV5-1 with TRBJ1-2; the D is unclear. The CDR3 contains 14 residues. The germline V and J ends were trimmed by 0 bases and 4 bases, with 10 bases remaining between them. The germline V gene encodes CDR1 SGHRS and CDR2 YFSETQ.

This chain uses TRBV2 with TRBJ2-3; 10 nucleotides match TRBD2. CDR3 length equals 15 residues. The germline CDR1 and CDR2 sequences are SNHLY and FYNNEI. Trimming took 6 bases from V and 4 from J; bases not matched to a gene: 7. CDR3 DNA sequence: TGTGCCAGCAGCATTCTAGCGGGAGTCCCAGATACGCAGTATTTT. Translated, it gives CASSILAGVPDTQYF.

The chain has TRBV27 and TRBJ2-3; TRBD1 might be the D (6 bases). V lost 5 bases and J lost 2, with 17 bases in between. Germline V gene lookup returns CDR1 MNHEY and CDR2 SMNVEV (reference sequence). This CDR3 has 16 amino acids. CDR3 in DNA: TGTGCCAGCAGTCCATATCAGGGGTCCTACACAGATACGCAGTATTTT. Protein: CASSPYQGSYTDTQYF.

This CDR3 reads CASSSLAGGMKDTQYF. CDR3 nucleotides: TGTGCCAGCAGCTCCCTAGCGGGGGGGATGAAAGATACGCAGTATTTT. V usage is TRBV7-9 and J usage is TRBJ2-3, with 12 bases that match TRBD2. Germline-derived CDR1 and CDR2 are SEHNR and FQNEAQ (reference sequence). CDR3 length: 16 amino acids. V lost 4 bases to trimming and J lost 5 bases; unmatched junction nucleotides: 7.

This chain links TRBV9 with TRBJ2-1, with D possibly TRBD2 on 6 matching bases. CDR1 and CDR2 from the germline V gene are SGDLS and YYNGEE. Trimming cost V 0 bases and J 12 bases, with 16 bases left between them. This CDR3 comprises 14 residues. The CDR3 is CASSVGGGSVGQFF. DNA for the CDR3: TGTGCCAGCAGCGTAGGAGGAGGGAGTGTAGGGCAGTTCTTC.

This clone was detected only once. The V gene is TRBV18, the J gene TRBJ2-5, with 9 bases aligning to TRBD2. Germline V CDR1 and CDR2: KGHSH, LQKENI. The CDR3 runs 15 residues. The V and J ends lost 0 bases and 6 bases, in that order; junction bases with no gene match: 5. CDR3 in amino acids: CASSPPAGGGQTQYF. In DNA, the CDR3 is TGTGCCAGCTCACCACCGGCGGGAGGGGGCCAGACCCAGTACTTC.

In DNA, the CDR3 is TGTGCCAGCAGTTACCGAACGAGCTCCTACAATGAGCAGTTCTTC. It specifies CASSYRTSSYNEQFF. The rearrangement uses TRBV6-5 and TRBJ2-1; D call uncertain. The V and J ends lost 2 bases and 0 bases respectively, with 8 bases between them. Germline loops: CDR1 MNHEY, CDR2 SVGAGI. The CDR3 extends over 15 amino acids.

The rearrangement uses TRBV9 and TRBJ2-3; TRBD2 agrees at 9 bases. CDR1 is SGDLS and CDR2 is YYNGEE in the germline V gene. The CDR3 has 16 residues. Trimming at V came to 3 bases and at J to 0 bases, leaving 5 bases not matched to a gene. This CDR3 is CASSETSGASTDTQYF. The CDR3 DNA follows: TGTGCCAGCAGCGAGACTAGCGGTGCTAGCACAGATACGCAGTATTTT.

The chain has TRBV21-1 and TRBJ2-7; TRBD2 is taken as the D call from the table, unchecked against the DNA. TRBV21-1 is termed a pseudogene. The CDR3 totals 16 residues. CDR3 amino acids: CASSVRSSGGAYEQYV. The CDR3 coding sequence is TGTGCCAGCAGCGTTCGATCGAGCGGGGGGGCCTACGAGCAGTACGTC.

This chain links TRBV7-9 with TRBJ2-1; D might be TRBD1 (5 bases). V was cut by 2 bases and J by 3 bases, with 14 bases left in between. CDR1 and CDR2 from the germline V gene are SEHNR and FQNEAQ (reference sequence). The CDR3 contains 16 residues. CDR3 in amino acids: CASSLQGGSYYNEQFF. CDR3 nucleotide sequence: TGTGCCAGCAGCTTACAGGGCGGATCTTACTACAATGAGCAGTTCTTC. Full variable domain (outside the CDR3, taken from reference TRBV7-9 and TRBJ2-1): DTGVSQNPRHKITKRGQNVTFRCDPISEHNRLYWYRQTLGQGPEFLTYFQNEAQLEKSRLLSDRFSAERPKGSFSTLEIQRTEQGDSAMYLCASSLQGGSYYNEQFFGPGTRLTVL.

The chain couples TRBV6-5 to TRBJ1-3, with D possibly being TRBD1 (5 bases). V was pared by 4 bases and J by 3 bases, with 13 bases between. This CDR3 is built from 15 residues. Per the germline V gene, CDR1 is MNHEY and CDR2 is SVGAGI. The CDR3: CASSWGSEIGNTIYF. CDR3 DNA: TGTGCCAGCAGTTGGGGCAGCGAGATTGGAAACACCATATATTTT.

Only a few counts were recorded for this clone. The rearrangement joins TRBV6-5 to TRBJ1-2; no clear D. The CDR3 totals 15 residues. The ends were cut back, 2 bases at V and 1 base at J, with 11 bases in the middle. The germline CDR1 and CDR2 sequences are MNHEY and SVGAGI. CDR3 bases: TGTGCCAGCAGTTACGCTCCGGGAGGTAACTATGGCTACACCTTC. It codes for CASSYAPGGNYGYTF.

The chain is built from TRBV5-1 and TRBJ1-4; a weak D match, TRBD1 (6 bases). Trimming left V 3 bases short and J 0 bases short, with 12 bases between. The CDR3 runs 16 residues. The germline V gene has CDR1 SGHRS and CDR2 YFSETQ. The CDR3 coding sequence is TGCGCCAGCAGCTCTGTGACAGGTGCAACTAATGAAAAACTGTTTTTT. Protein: CASSSVTGATNEKLFF.

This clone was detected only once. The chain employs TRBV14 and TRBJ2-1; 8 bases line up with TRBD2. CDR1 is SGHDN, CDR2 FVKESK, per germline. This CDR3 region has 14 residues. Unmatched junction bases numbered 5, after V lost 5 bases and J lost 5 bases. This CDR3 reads CASSSPGLDNEQFF. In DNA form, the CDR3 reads TGTGCCAGCAGCTCGCCGGGACTAGACAATGAGCAGTTCTTC.

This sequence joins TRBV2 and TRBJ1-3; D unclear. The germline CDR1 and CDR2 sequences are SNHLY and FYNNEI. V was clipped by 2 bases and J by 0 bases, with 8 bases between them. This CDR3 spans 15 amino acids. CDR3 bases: TGTGCCAGCAGTGAACGGTCCCCCTCTGGAAACACCATATATTTT. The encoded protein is CASSERSPSGNTIYF.

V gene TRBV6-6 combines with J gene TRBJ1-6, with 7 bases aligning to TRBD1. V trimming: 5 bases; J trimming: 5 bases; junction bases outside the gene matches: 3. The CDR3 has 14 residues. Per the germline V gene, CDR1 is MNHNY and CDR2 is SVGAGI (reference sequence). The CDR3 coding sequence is TGTGCCAGCAGTCCCCAGGGGGATAATTCACCCCTCCACTTT. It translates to CASSPQGDNSPLHF.

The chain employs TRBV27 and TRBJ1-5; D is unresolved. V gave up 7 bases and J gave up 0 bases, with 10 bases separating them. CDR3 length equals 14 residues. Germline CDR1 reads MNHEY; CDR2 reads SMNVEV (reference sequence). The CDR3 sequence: CASKSGYSNQPQHF. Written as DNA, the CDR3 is TGTGCCAGCAAGTCGGGGTATAGCAATCAGCCCCAGCATTTT.

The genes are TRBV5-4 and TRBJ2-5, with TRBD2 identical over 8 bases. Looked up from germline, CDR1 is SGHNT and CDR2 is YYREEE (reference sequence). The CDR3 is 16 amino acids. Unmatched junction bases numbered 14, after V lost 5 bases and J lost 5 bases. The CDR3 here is CASSSSLAGTGETQYF. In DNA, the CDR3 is TGTGCCAGCAGTTCATCTTTAGCGGGGACGGGGGAGACCCAGTACTTC. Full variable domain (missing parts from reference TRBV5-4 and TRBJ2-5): ETGVTQSPTHLIKTRGQQVTLRCSSQSGHNTVSWYQQALGQGPQFIFQYYREEENGRGNFPPRFSGLQFPNYSSELNVNALELDDSALYLCASSSSLAGTGETQYFGPGTRLLVL.

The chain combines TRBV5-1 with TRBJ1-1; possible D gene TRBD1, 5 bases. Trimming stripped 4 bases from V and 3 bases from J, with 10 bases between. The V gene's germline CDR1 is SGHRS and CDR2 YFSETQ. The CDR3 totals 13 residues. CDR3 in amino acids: CASSGREDTEAFF. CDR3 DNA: TGCGCCAGCAGCGGCAGGGAGGACACTGAAGCTTTCTTT.

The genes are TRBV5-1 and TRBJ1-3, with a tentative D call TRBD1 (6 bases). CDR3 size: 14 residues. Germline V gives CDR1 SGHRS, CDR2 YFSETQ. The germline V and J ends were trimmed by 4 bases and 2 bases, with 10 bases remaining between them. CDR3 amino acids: CASSPAGAGNTIYF. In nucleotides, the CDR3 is TGCGCCAGCAGCCCGGCAGGGGCTGGAAACACCATATATTTT.

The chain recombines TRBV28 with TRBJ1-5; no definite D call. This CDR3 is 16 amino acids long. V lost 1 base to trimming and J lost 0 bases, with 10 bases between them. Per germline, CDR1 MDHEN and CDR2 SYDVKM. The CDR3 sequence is CASSLLPRYSNQPQHF. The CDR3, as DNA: TGTGCCAGCAGTTTATTGCCCCGGTATAGCAATCAGCCCCAGCATTTT.

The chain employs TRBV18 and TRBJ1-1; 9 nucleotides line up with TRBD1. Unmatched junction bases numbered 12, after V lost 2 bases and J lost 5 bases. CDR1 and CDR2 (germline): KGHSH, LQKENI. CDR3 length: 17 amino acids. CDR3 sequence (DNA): TGTGCCAGCTCACCAACACAGGGGGCGCGGATGGTTACTGAAGCTTTCTTT. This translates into CASSPTQGARMVTEAFF.

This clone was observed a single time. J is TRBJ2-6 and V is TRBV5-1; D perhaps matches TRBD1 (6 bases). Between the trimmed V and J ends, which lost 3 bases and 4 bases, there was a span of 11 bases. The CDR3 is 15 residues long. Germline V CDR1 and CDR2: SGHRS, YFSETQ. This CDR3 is CASSSRDTGANVLTF. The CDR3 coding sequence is TGCGCCAGCAGCTCCCGGGACACCGGGGCCAACGTCCTGACTTTC.

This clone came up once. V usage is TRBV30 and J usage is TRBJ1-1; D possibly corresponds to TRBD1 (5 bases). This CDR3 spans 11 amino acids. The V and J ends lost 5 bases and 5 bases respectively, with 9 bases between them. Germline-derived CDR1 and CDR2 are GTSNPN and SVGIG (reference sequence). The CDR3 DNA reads TGTGCCTGGGACAGATCTACTGAAGCTTTCTTT. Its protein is CAWDRSTEAFF.